The 18 T cell receptor beta chains reported below all come from one sample, sequenced in a study of identical twins. TCRdb analysed the 5' RACE reads with MiXCR anew, one entry per CDR3 protein. This table has approximately 230,000 distinct CDR3 sequences, 5.5% to 7.5% appearing once. The sample was also reused in another study, on T cells expressing NK-cell markers.

The source material was CD8+ T cells sorted from blood. These receptors all stem from a woman under 30 in good health.

This clonotype has just a few counts. V is TRBV9 and J is TRBJ2-7; D might be TRBD2 (6 bases). V was pared by 6 bases and J by 2 bases, with 12 bases between. This CDR3 region has 13 residues. Germline V gene sequence: CDR1 SGDLS, CDR2 YYNGEE. In DNA form, the CDR3 reads TGTGCCAGCAACCCCCGCGGGACCTACGAGCAGTACTTC. This codes for CASNPRGTYEQYF. The entire variable domain, with the rest obtained from reference TRBV9 and TRBJ2-7, is as follows: DSGVTQTPKHLITATGQRVTLRCSPRSGDLSVYWYQQSLDQGLQFLIQYYNGEERAKGNILERFSAQQFPDLHSELNLSSLELGDSALYFCASNPRGTYEQYFGPGTRLTVT.

This clonotype has only a few counts. The rearrangement uses TRBV12-5 and TRBJ2-1; 7 nucleotides align to TRBD1. The CDR3 loop spans 14 amino acids. V dropped 4 bases and J dropped 3; count of bases not matched to a gene: 3. Germline CDR1 and CDR2: LGHNT and FRNRAP. The CDR3 loop is CASGSNRGYNEQFF. CDR3 bases: TGTGCTAGTGGTTCCAACAGGGGCTACAATGAGCAGTTCTTC.

In this sample, this clonotype turned up a few times. The chain links TRBV7-8 to TRBJ1-1, with a tentative D call TRBD1 (5 bases). The CDR3 consists of 13 residues. V lost 2 bases, J lost 10 bases, and 14 bases lay in between. Looked up from germline, CDR1 is SGHVS and CDR2 is FQNEAQ. CDR3 residues: CASSLRQGRIAFF. CDR3 in DNA: TGTGCCAGCAGCTTAAGGCAGGGTCGCATAGCTTTCTTT. Full variable domain (remainder filled in from reference TRBV7-8 and TRBJ1-1): GAGVSQSPRYKVAKRGQDVALRCDPISGHVSLFWYQQALGQGPEFLTYFQNEAQLDKSGLPSDRFFAERPEGSVSTLKIQRTQQEDSAVYLCASSLRQGRIAFFGQGTRLTVV.

The chain joins TRBV11-2 to TRBJ2-2; D may match TRBD1 or TRBD2 (5 bases each). Trimming pared 4 bases from V and 1 base from J, leaving 19 bases between. The germline V gene encodes CDR1 SGHAT and CDR2 FQNNGV. CDR3 size: 18 residues. CDR3 in DNA: TGTGCCAGCAGCTCCAGTCTGCGGGCAGGGTGGAACACCGGGGAGCTGTTTTTT. Its translation: CASSSSLRAGWNTGELFF.

V gene TRBV3-1 combines with J gene TRBJ1-3, with unresolved D. V lost 7 bases and J lost 8, with 9 bases in between. Germline V gene sequence: CDR1 LGHDT, CDR2 YNNKEL (reference sequence). CDR3 length: 11 residues. The CDR3 nucleotides are TGTGCCAGCACCCGGGCGGACACCATATATTTT. Translated: CASTRADTIYF.

The chain is built from TRBV20-1 and TRBJ2-3; 9 bases agree with TRBD2. Germline assignment: CDR1 DFQATT and CDR2 SNEGSKA (reference sequence). V shed 5 bases and J 6 bases; nucleotides not matched to a gene: 9. The CDR3 covers 14 residues. For the CDR3, the DNA is TGCAGTGCTCTTTTAGGACTAGCGACCGATACGCAGTATTTT. Amino acids: CSALLGLATDTQYF.

This clonotype was counted at least ten times. The DNA for the CDR3 is TGTGCCAGCAGTTCCGACGTCAGGGGGTTGACCCAGTACTTC. This sequence encodes CASSSDVRGLTQYF. The chain recombines TRBV27 with TRBJ2-5; TRBD1 aligns across 7 bases. Germline V gives CDR1 MNHEY, CDR2 SMNVEV (reference sequence). This CDR3 is built from 14 residues. The trim removed 4 bases at V and 7 bases at J, leaving 9 bases unmatched.

The chain uses TRBV11-2 and TRBJ2-7; tentative D call: TRBD1 (6 bases). This CDR3 spans 12 amino acids. V was shortened by 5 bases and J by 3 bases, with 8 bases between the two germline ends. Per the germline V gene, CDR1 is SGHAT and CDR2 is FQNNGV. The DNA for the CDR3 is TGTGCCAGCAGCACAGGGTTCTACGAGCAGTACTTC. Protein sequence: CASSTGFYEQYF.

The table lists this clonotype with many counts. The chain has TRBV6-2 or TRBV6-3 and TRBJ2-1; TRBD2 might be the D (6 bases). V lost 4 bases to trimming and J lost 8 bases, with 12 bases between them. The germline V gene has CDR1 MNHEY and CDR2 SVGEGT. This CDR3 is 13 amino acids long. The CDR3 reads CASSSDWGDEQFF. CDR3 sequence (DNA): TGTGCCAGCAGTTCCGACTGGGGGGATGAGCAGTTCTTC.

This clonotype has just a few counts. This sequence joins TRBV19 and TRBJ1-1; TRBD1 matches at 9 bases. The CDR3 contains 15 residues. CDR1 and CDR2 (germline): LNHDA, SQIVND (reference sequence). Trimming took 7 bases from V and 5 from J; bases not matched to a gene: 11. CDR3 DNA sequence: TGTGCCAGTACCCACTACGGGACAGGGCCAACTGAAGCTTTCTTT. Translated, it gives CASTHYGTGPTEAFF.

In its sample, this clonotype was seen a few times. CDR3: CASSSFSLAGANNEQFF. CDR3 in DNA: TGTGCCAGCAGCTCCTTCTCACTAGCGGGAGCCAACAATGAGCAGTTCTTC. This sequence joins TRBV13 and TRBJ2-1; 11 bases are a match to TRBD2. The CDR3 is made up of 17 amino acids. V trimming: 4 bases; J trimming: 5 bases; junction bases outside the gene matches: 10. Looked up from germline, CDR1 is PRHDT and CDR2 is FYEKMQ (reference sequence).

This clonotype occurred many times. The chain employs TRBV5-1 and TRBJ2-5; TRBD2 might be the D (7 bases). The CDR3 spans 15 residues. Between the trimmed V and J ends, which lost 4 bases and 2 bases, there was a span of 15 bases. Germline-derived CDR1 and CDR2 are SGHRS and YFSETQ. The CDR3 spells CASSTAGAPQETQYF. In nucleotides, the CDR3 is TGCGCCAGCAGCACGGCGGGGGCCCCTCAAGAGACCCAGTACTTC.

This clonotype was seen repeatedly, ten times or more. The rearrangement uses TRBV29-1 and TRBJ2-7, with D perhaps matching TRBD1 (6 bases). Germline V CDR1 and CDR2: SQVTM, ANQGSEA. V dropped 3 bases and J dropped 5 bases, with 14 bases sitting between them. The CDR3 is 13 amino acids. The chain's CDR3 is CSVELTGLNEQYF. CDR3 nucleotides: TGCAGCGTTGAGCTGACAGGTCTCAACGAGCAGTACTTC.

This clonotype has a count of ten or more. J is TRBJ1-3 and V is TRBV27; maybe TRBD1 (5 bases). Germline V gene lookup returns CDR1 MNHEY and CDR2 SMNVEV (reference sequence). V lost 7 bases and J lost 0, with 10 bases in between. This CDR3 is 14 amino acids long. CDR3 protein: CASTTVYSGNTIYF. Written as DNA, the CDR3 is TGTGCCAGCACGACAGTATACTCTGGAAACACCATATATTTT.

This chain links TRBV11-2 with TRBJ2-1; a weak D match, TRBD2 (5 bases). V was shortened by 5 bases and J by 2 bases, with 16 bases between the two germline ends. Per germline, CDR1 SGHAT and CDR2 FQNNGV. CDR3 length equals 16 residues. CDR3 in amino acids: CASSHPGEIAYNEQFF. The CDR3 region has the DNA TGTGCCAGCAGCCACCCCGGGGAGATCGCCTACAATGAGCAGTTCTTC. Variable domain in full (rest from reference TRBV11-2 and TRBJ2-1): EAGVAQSPRYKIIEKRQSVAFWCNPISGHATLYWYQQILGQGPKLLIQFQNNGVVDDSQLPKDRFSAERLKGVDSTLKIQPAKLEDSAVYLCASSHPGEIAYNEQFFGPGTRLTVL.

Many counts were recorded for this clonotype. For the CDR3, the DNA is TGCAGCTGGGGAGGATTTAATGAGCAGTTCTTC. Translating gives CSWGGFNEQFF. The chain employs TRBV29-1 and TRBJ2-1, with D perhaps TRBD2 (6 bases). V was trimmed by 8 bases and J by 7 bases, leaving 12 bases between them. CDR1 is SQVTM and CDR2 is ANQGSEA in the germline V gene. The CDR3 has 11 amino acids.

There are a few counts of this clonotype. The V call is TRBV20-1, the J call TRBJ2-3; D gene unclear. The V gene's germline CDR1 is DFQATT and CDR2 SNEGSKA (reference sequence). The CDR3 has 14 residues. Trimming pared 5 bases from V and 1 base from J, leaving 13 bases between. In DNA, the CDR3 is TGCAGTGCTCACTCGGCTGCCGGCACAGATACGCAGTATTTT. Translating it yields CSAHSAAGTDTQYF.

This clonotype was seen only a few times. The chain employs TRBV30 and TRBJ2-5; D call uncertain. V was clipped by 0 bases and J by 0 bases, with 8 bases between them. This CDR3 region has 14 residues. CDR1 is GTSNPN and CDR2 is SVGIG in the germline V gene (reference sequence). The DNA of the CDR3 is TGTGCCTGGAGTGTATATCGGGACCAAGAGACCCAGTACTTC. This codes for CAWSVYRDQETQYF.